This T cell receptor beta chain was sequenced for a study of T-cell memory formation after mild COVID-19. The CDR3 has 13 amino acids. The germline CDR1 and CDR2 sequences are SGHVS and FQNEAQ. Losses at the gene ends were 5 bases for V and 4 bases for J; bases not matched to a gene: 4. The authors produced TCR alpha and TCR beta cDNA libraries with sample barcodes and UMIs by 5'RACE using constant-segment primers. TCRdb redid the calling of the 5' RACE reads with MiXCR, one entry per CDR3 protein. This sample yields roughly 16,000 distinct CDR3 sequences, of which approximately 20% are seen a single time; more than 55% belongs to the top ten.

The sequenced material came from PBMCs or a T cell subset sorted from them (not recorded which). The source of this sequence is a man in his late teens or twenties who had mild COVID-19 (a few samples of this study predate the infection). Cell type and time point are not known. J is TRBJ1-2 and V is TRBV7-8; 7 bases align to TRBD1. The CDR3 sequence: CASSPRTGYGYTF. The CDR3 DNA sequence: TGTGCCAGCAGCCCGAGGACAGGCTATGGCTACACCTTC.